Listed here is a single T cell receptor beta chain. The data are from a study of blood T cell repertoires in COVID-19. Study-level background: Samples came from the United States, Italy and Spain, spanning acute and convalescent COVID-19.

CDR3 length equals 16 residues. The germline V and J ends were trimmed by 2 bases and 0 bases, with 13 bases remaining between them. Germline V gives CDR1 SGHRS, CDR2 YFSETQ. Clones were sequenced by immunoSEQ multiplex PCR, and TCRdb holds only the in-frame ones, with some missing. The profile covers about 220,000 clones, with around 84% appearing a single time and approximately 2.6% taken by the ten largest. What was sequenced was peripheral blood. V gene TRBV5-1 combines with J gene TRBJ2-3; D is ambiguous. This TCR came from a man aged 50-59 years who had recovered from COVID-19. The CDR3 here is CASSFAAGSSTDTQYF. CDR3 nucleotides: TGCGCCAGCAGCTTTGCCGCCGGTTCTAGCACAGATACGCAGTATTTT.